Listed here are 6 T cell receptor beta chains from one sample, sequenced in a study of T cell responses to AZD1222 COVID-19 vaccine. Method: immunoSEQ multiplex PCR; TCRdb's copy keeps in-frame clones and lacks some. The sample shows about 140,000 clones, 70% to 90% of them seen only once. The material sequenced was peripheral blood, taken 28 days after the second AZD1222 dose. These receptors were taken from an adult who received the AZD1222 COVID-19 vaccine.

The rearrangement joins TRBV27 to TRBJ2-7, with unresolved D. CDR1 is MNHEY, CDR2 SMNVEV, per germline (reference sequence). CDR3 length: 12 amino acids. The V and J ends lost 6 bases and 0 bases respectively, with 6 bases between them. Written as DNA, the CDR3 is TGTGCCAGCAGCCCCCCCTCCTACGAGCAGTACTTC. It is translated as CASSPPSYEQYF.

The genes are TRBV3-1 (or the pseudogene TRBV3-2) and TRBJ2-1, with D unclear. Germline V gives CDR1 LGHDT, CDR2 YNNKEL (reference sequence). V gave up 1 base and J gave up 10 bases, with 5 bases separating them. This CDR3 has 11 residues. The CDR3 spells CASSQAREQFF. In nucleotides, the CDR3 is TGTGCCAGCAGCCAAGCAAGGGAGCAGTTCTTC.

This rearrangement joins TRBV30 to TRBJ2-7; maybe TRBD1 (6 bases). Germline V gene sequence: CDR1 GTSNPN, CDR2 SVGIG (reference sequence). The length of the CDR3 is 11 residues. The V and J ends lost 8 bases and 1 base respectively, with 9 bases between them. Here the CDR3 reads CATGFSYEQYF. The CDR3 region has the DNA TGTGCCACAGGGTTTTCCTACGAGCAGTACTTC.

The chain is built from TRBV7-2 and TRBJ2-1; a possible D gene is TRBD1 (6 bases). There are 16 residues in the CDR3. With 3 bases removed from V and 0 bases from J, the gap between germline ends came to 12 bases. The germline V gene has CDR1 SGHTA and CDR2 FQGNSA. CDR3 coding DNA: TGTGCCAGCAGCTTTTACAGGGTTGGCTCCTACAATGAGCAGTTCTTC. It specifies CASSFYRVGSYNEQFF.

The V call is TRBV24-1, the J call TRBJ2-2, with 13 bases matching TRBD2. CDR1 and CDR2 from the germline V gene are KGHDR and SFDVKD. The CDR3 covers 17 residues. J lost 4 bases, V lost 3 bases, and 4 bases had no gene match. CDR3 in DNA: TGTGCCACCAGTGATACTAGCGGGAGGGGAATCACCGGGGAGCTGTTTTTT. It codes for CATSDTSGRGITGELFF.

The V call is TRBV4-2, the J call TRBJ2-7; D gene uncertain. V lost 0 bases and J 4 bases, leaving 13 bases between the germline ends. Germline CDR1 is LGHNA and CDR2 is YNFKEQ. The CDR3 totals 15 residues. The CDR3 DNA reads as TGTGCCAGCAGCCAAGAAACCCCAGGACCGTACGAGCAGTACTTC. It is translated as CASSQETPGPYEQYF.